These T cell receptor beta chains were read from a single sample in a study of T cell clusters in autoimmune cytopenias. TCRdb re-called the multiplex PCR reads; every CDR3 protein appears as one record, without DNA. This sample's clone table lists some 11,000 distinct CDR3 sequences. The sequenced material came from peripheral blood. The receptors were gathered from a human donor with an autoimmune cytopenia or autoimmune hepatitis (not recorded which). Both conserved end residues are part of each CDR3. The size entry is marked missing in some rows and otherwise reads once, few, many or a size class.

clone size: .; J gene: TRBJ2-3; V gene: TRBV10-3; CDR3 protein: CAISPRTAGTDTQYF
clone size: .; J gene: TRBJ1-4; V gene: TRBV24-1; CDR3 protein: CATSDSPGQTPNEKLFF
clone size: .; J gene: TRBJ2-1; V gene: TRBV6-5; CDR3 protein: CASSSTNEQFF
clone size: .; J gene: TRBJ2-2; V gene: TRBV6-1; CDR3 protein: CASVTGSLVTGELFF
clone size: medium-sized; J gene: TRBJ2-2; V gene: TRBV5-4; CDR3 protein: CASSLEVNTGELFF
clone size: medium-sized; J gene: TRBJ2-3; V gene: TRBV29-1; CDR3 protein: CSVGTSGGSDTQYF
clone size: .; J gene: TRBJ1-1; V gene: TRBV6-2/TRBV6-3; CDR3 protein: CASSGEGAGTLNTEAFF
clone size: .; J gene: TRBJ1-4; V gene: TRBV30; CDR3 protein: CAWSSQAPNEKLFF
clone size: .; J gene: TRBJ2-3; V gene: TRBV5-1; CDR3 protein: CASSTSGGTRDTQYF
clone size: medium-sized; J gene: TRBJ2-1; V gene: TRBV12-3/TRBV12-4; CDR3 protein: CASSSKAGQYNEQFF
clone size: .; J gene: TRBJ2-2; V gene: TRBV10-3; CDR3 protein: CATNSPGVGTGELFF
clone size: .; J gene: TRBJ2-5; V gene: TRBV19; CDR3 protein: CASSIGRQETQYF
clone size: .; J gene: TRBJ2-1; V gene: TRBV7-6; CDR3 protein: CASSSGHRQGNEQFF
clone size: .; J gene: TRBJ2-2; V gene: TRBV6-1; CDR3 protein: CASKTWDPGTGELFF
clone size: .; J gene: TRBJ1-6; V gene: TRBV6-5; CDR3 protein: CASRDIDNSPLHF
clone size: medium-sized; J gene: TRBJ2-6; V gene: TRBV19; CDR3 protein: CASSATGFGANVLTF
clone size: .; J gene: TRBJ2-3; V gene: TRBV27; CDR3 protein: CASSAQGPTDTQYF
clone size: .; J gene: TRBJ2-3; V gene: TRBV18; CDR3 protein: CASSPLGSTDTQYF
clone size: .; J gene: TRBJ1-5; V gene: TRBV7-2; CDR3 protein: CASSLGDQPQHF
clone size: .; J gene: TRBJ1-1; V gene: TRBV19; CDR3 protein: CASRMLSAGDTEAFF
clone size: .; J gene: TRBJ1-4; V gene: TRBV6-5; CDR3 protein: CASSYRGGGKLFF
clone size: .; J gene: TRBJ2-2; V gene: TRBV6-4; CDR3 protein: CASSASPGTGELFF
clone size: .; J gene: TRBJ1-6; V gene: TRBV30; CDR3 protein: CAWLTSLNSPLHF
clone size: medium-sized; J gene: TRBJ2-3; V gene: TRBV29-1; CDR3 protein: CSGDMSTDTQYF
clone size: .; J gene: TRBJ2-3; V gene: TRBV27; CDR3 protein: CASSPGTDTQYF
clone size: .; J gene: TRBJ2-1; V gene: TRBV6-5; CDR3 protein: CASRPGEYYNEQFF
clone size: .; J gene: TRBJ2-3; V gene: TRBV5-4; CDR3 protein: CASSLGSGRAADTQYF
clone size: medium-sized; J gene: TRBJ2-3; V gene: TRBV6-5; CDR3 protein: CASSQSLGTDTQYF